This TCR beta chain was documented in a study of T cells in Graves' hyperthyroidism and ophthalmopathy. Study-wide context: Peripheral blood specimens were obtained at initial diagnosis, prior to any treatment.

As concerns this clonotype: Its target is unknown.

Notes on the study in general: In the blood, most expanded thyroid clonotypes above 0.001 appeared as well.

Regions amplified from RNA transcripts were the TCR beta CDR3 regions. The TCR CDR3 first-round RT-PCR relied on the HTBI primer set. A single record per CDR3 protein comes from TCRdb applying MiXCR to the multiplex PCR reads. This sample has about 380,000 distinct CDR3 sequences, with roughly 14% found just once. There are 14 residues in the CDR3. V lost 0 bases and J lost 0, with 8 bases in between. The germline V gene has CDR1 GTSNPN and CDR2 SVGIG (reference sequence). Absence of ophthalmopathy progression within 18 months defined stable Graves' hyperthyroidism. Diagnoses rested on clinical symptoms, serum thyroxine and TRAb, thyroid ultrasound and orbital computed tomography.

The chain links TRBV30 to TRBJ1-1, with no clear D. Specimen: blood. The clonotype was recovered from a woman aged 55-69 years with Graves' hyperthyroidism. The CDR3 DNA follows: TGTGCCTGGAGTGTCAAAGTCATGAACACTGAAGCTTTCTTT. Protein product: CAWSVKVMNTEAFF.